The clone carrying this T cell receptor (beta chain) was counted between two and nine times. PCR used 60 Vbeta primers and 13 Jbeta primers. The repertoire was sequenced with immunoSEQ multiplex PCR; TCRdb's copy has only in-frame clones and lacks some. This sample carries some 150,000 clones, approximately 78% of them seen once, and the ten largest clones take approximately 7%. This specimen comes from a study of cytomegalovirus exposure and HLA in healthy donors. CDR3 length: 16 amino acids. Germline V gene sequence: CDR1 SGDLS, CDR2 YYNGEE. Trimming at V came to 0 bases and at J to 6 bases, leaving 5 bases not matched to a gene.

The material sequenced was PBMCs. This chain connects TRBV9 to TRBJ2-3, with TRBD2 matching over 12 bases. The origin of this receptor is a woman in her twenties or thirties in good health and CMV-seropositive. Here the CDR3 reads CASSVGASGGADTQYF. The CDR3 DNA is TGTGCCAGCAGCGTAGGGGCTAGCGGGGGGGCGGATACGCAGTATTTT.